The clone carrying this T cell receptor beta chain was recorded a few times. This record comes from a study of blood T cells in healthy people across ages. Together with a sample-barcoded 5' primer, a J-beta primer mix was included in a second PCR lasting about 7 to 11 cycles. Via MiXCR, TCRdb re-called the 5' RACE reads, giving one row per CDR3 protein. Here the sample spans about 1.6 million distinct CDR3 sequences, 30% to 40% being singletons. Germline assignment: CDR1 ENHRY and CDR2 SYGVKD. V lost 3 bases and J lost 5, with 10 bases in between. The CDR3 consists of 13 residues. Material for sequencing was blood. The V and J genes are TRBV10-3 and TRBJ1-1, with a possible D match to TRBD1 (5 bases). The TCR comes from a woman aged 25 to 39 in good health. Here the CDR3 reads CAISEISGTEAFF. CDR3 in DNA: TGTGCCATCAGTGAAATTTCAGGGACTGAAGCTTTCTTT.